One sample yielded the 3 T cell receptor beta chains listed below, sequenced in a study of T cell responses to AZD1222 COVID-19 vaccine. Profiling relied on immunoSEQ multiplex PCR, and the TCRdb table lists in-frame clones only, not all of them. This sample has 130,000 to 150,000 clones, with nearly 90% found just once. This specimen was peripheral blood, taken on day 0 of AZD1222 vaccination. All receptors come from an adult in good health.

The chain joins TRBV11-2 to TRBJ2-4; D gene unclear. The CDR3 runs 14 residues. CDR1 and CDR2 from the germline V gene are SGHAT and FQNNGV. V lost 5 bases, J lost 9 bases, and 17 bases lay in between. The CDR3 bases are TGTGCCAGCAGCCACCCTGGCCAAACGGTCATTCAGTACTTC. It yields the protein CASSHPGQTVIQYF.

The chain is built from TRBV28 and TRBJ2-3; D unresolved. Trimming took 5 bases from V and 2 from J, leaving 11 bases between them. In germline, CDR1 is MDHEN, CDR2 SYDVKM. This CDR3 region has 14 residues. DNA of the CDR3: TGTGCCAGCAGTCCTGCGGATGCCACAGATACGCAGTATTTT. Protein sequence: CASSPADATDTQYF. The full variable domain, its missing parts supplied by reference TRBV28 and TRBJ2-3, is DVKVTQSSRYLVKRTGEKVFLECVQDMDHENMFWYRQDPGLGLRLIYFSYDVKMKEKGDIPEGYSVSREKKERFSLILESASTNQTSMYLCASSPADATDTQYFGPGTRLTVL.

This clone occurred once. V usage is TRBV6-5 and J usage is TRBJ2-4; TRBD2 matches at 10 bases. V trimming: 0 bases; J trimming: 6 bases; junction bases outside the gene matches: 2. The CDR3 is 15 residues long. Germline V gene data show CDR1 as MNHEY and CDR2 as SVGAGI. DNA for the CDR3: TGTGCCAGCAGTTACTCCCTAGCGGGAGCAAACATTCAGTACTTC. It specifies CASSYSLAGANIQYF.